The next 11 T cell receptor beta chains were all read from a single sample in a study of blood T cell repertoires in COVID-19. Libraries were prepared by immunoSEQ multiplex PCR; TCRdb keeps only in-frame clonotypes and omits some of them. The table has about 240,000 clones, 84% seen once; the top ten hold about 4%. The sample was peripheral blood. The receptors originated from a man aged 50-60 years with acute or convalescent COVID-19.

CDR3 nucleotides: TGTGCCAGTAATCCTCGTAATAGCAATCAGCCCCAGCATTTT. This sequence encodes CASNPRNSNQPQHF. This chain uses TRBV19 with TRBJ1-5, with D unresolved. In germline, CDR1 is LNHDA, CDR2 SQIVND (reference sequence). Trimming left V 7 bases short and J 0 bases short, with 10 bases between. CDR3 length: 14 residues.

The chain has TRBV19 and TRBJ2-1, with unresolved D. The germline CDR1 and CDR2 sequences are LNHDA and SQIVND (reference sequence). Trimming shortened V by 8 bases and J by 5 bases, and 16 bases separated the two germline ends. This CDR3 is 14 amino acids long. The CDR3 is CASAPEVYHNEQFF. The CDR3 DNA sequence: TGTGCCAGTGCCCCCGAGGTCTACCACAATGAGCAGTTCTTC.

The chain uses TRBV2 and TRBJ1-6; TRBD1 agrees at 7 bases. In germline, CDR1 is SNHLY, CDR2 FYNNEI. The V and J ends lost 6 bases and 5 bases, in that order; junction bases with no gene match: 4. CDR3 length equals 14 residues. The CDR3 here is CASRGDSHNSPLHF. The CDR3 region has the DNA TGTGCCAGCAGGGGGGACAGCCATAATTCACCCCTCCACTTT.

The chain recombines TRBV4-1 with TRBJ1-2, with TRBD1 identical over 7 bases. Losses at the gene ends were 5 bases for V and 5 bases for J; bases not matched to a gene: 5. Germline V gives CDR1 MGHRA, CDR2 YSYEKL. This CDR3 contains 13 residues. CDR3 residues: CASSWDSGYGYTF. The CDR3 region has the DNA TGCGCCAGCAGCTGGGACAGTGGGTATGGCTACACCTTC.

This clone was counted only a few times. This chain joins TRBV4-1 and TRBJ2-7; no reliable D call. This CDR3 comprises 15 residues. Germline V gene sequence: CDR1 MGHRA, CDR2 YSYEKL. V was trimmed by 0 bases and J by 3 bases, leaving 12 bases between them. The CDR3 spells CASSQDPGASYEQYF. In nucleotides, the CDR3 is TGCGCCAGCAGCCAAGATCCGGGTGCGAGCTACGAGCAGTACTTC.

The chain recombines TRBV7-9 with TRBJ1-2, with TRBD1 identical over 7 bases. The V and J ends lost 8 bases and 2 bases, in that order; junction bases with no gene match: 8. This CDR3 has 14 residues. The germline V gene has CDR1 SEHNR and CDR2 FQNEAQ (reference sequence). The CDR3 protein is CASRQGPLNYGYTF. The CDR3 DNA is TGTGCCAGCCGACAGGGACCCCTAAACTATGGCTACACCTTC.

This chain links TRBV14 with TRBJ2-3; TRBD2 matches 10 bases. The CDR3 has 15 residues. V was pared by 3 bases and J by 4 bases, with 4 bases of the junction left unmatched. The germline gives CDR1 SGHDN, CDR2 FVKESK. CDR3 nucleotide sequence: TGTGCCAGCAGCCACCTAGCGGGGGTTTCAGATACGCAGTATTTT. Translating gives CASSHLAGVSDTQYF. Based on the CDR3 plus reference TRBV14 and TRBJ2-3, the full variable domain is EAGVTQFPSHSVIEKGQTVTLRCDPISGHDNLYWYRRVMGKEIKFLLHFVKESKQDESGMPNNRFLAERTGGTYSTLKVQPAELEDSGVYFCASSHLAGVSDTQYFGPGTRLTVL.

Comment on this clone: At one end the junction does not follow the germline gene, possibly because of a read error. V and J are TRBV7-7 and TRBJ2-3; 9 nucleotides line up with TRBD1. The CDR3 is 15 residues long. CDR1 and CDR2 from the germline V gene are SSHAT and FNYEAQ (reference sequence). CDR3 bases: TGTGCTAGCAGCCCCCAGCCGGGACAGGGAGATACGCAGTATTTT. It encodes CASSPQPGQGDTQYF. Full variable domain (rest looked up from reference TRBV7-7 and TRBJ2-3): GAGVSQSPRYKVTKRGQDVTLRCDPISSHATLYWYQQALGQGPEFLTYFNYEAQPDKSGLPSDRFSAERPEGSISTLTIQRTEQRDSAMYRCASSPQPGQGDTQYFGPGTRLTVL.

The gene calls are TRBV12-3 or TRBV12-4 and TRBJ2-7, with D possibly TRBD2 on 5 matching bases. This CDR3 contains 13 residues. Trimming took 3 bases from V and 5 from J, leaving 11 bases between them. As DNA, the CDR3 is TGTGCCAGCAGTTTGGAGGATGGGAACGAGCAGTACTTC. Its protein is CASSLEDGNEQYF.

This chain joins TRBV5-4 and TRBJ2-2; D is possibly TRBD2 (5 bases). The CDR3 runs 17 residues. Germline V gives CDR1 SGHNT, CDR2 YYREEE (reference sequence). Trimming cost V 2 bases and J 1 base, with 15 bases left between them. The CDR3 protein is CASSLPGFPQNTGELFF. The DNA for the CDR3 is TGTGCCAGCAGCTTACCGGGATTTCCACAGAACACCGGGGAGCTGTTTTTT. Full variable domain (outside the CDR3, taken from reference TRBV5-4 and TRBJ2-2): ETGVTQSPTHLIKTRGQQVTLRCSSQSGHNTVSWYQQALGQGPQFIFQYYREEENGRGNFPPRFSGLQFPNYSSELNVNALELDDSALYLCASSLPGFPQNTGELFFGEGSRLTVL.

The gene calls are TRBV3-1 (or the pseudogene TRBV3-2) and TRBJ1-1, with a possible D match to TRBD1 (5 bases). Deletions cut 2 bases from V and 11 bases from J, with 15 bases between. Germline V gene lookup returns CDR1 LGHDT and CDR2 YNNKEL (reference sequence). The CDR3 loop spans 13 amino acids. The DNA of the CDR3 is TGTGCCAGCAGCCAACGGGGGGGACGGGAGGCTTTCTTT. It translates to CASSQRGGREAFF.